The rows below give T cell receptor beta chains drawn from one sample of a study of post-analysis software for immune sequencing data. TCRdb independently ran MiXCR on the PCR reads; one entry per CDR3 protein. The sample carries about 770,000 distinct CDR3 sequences, around 42% recorded once. The specimen was blood. The receptor source for this set is a girl under 18 with multiple sclerosis. Both conserved end residues are part of each CDR3. The order of the fields is CDR3 DNA, CDR3 protein, J gene, V gene, clone size, D gene. The D gene is left open where the match is weak. A clone size is listed for some rows: how often the clone was seen (once, few, many), or a class if it is expanded.

CDR3nt: TGCAGTGCTAGACCCAAAATGATTGCCGTACTAGCGGGCCGCCCCAATGAGCAGTTCTTC; CDR3aa: CSARPKMIAVLAGRPNEQFF; j_gene: TRBJ2-1; v_gene: TRBV20-1; abundance: .; d_gene: TRBD2
CDR3nt: TGCAGCGTTGCCGGGGACAGGGACATCACAGATACGCAGTATTTT; CDR3aa: CSVAGDRDITDTQYF; j_gene: TRBJ2-3; v_gene: TRBV29-1; abundance: few; d_gene: TRBD1
CDR3nt: TGCAGCGTTGATGAGGAGGGGCATACCTACGAGCAGTACTTC; CDR3aa: CSVDEEGHTYEQYF; j_gene: TRBJ2-7; v_gene: TRBV29-1; abundance: .; d_gene: .
CDR3nt: TGCAGCGTTGATTTCCTGGTTAGACAGAACTATGGCTACACCTTC; CDR3aa: CSVDFLVRQNYGYTF; j_gene: TRBJ1-2; v_gene: TRBV29-1; abundance: .; d_gene: .
CDR3nt: TGTGCCAGCAGCTTAGGTCTGCGGGGACAAGGTGGCAATGGCTACACCTTC; CDR3aa: CASSLGLRGQGGNGYTF; j_gene: TRBJ1-2; v_gene: TRBV7-2; abundance: .; d_gene: .
CDR3nt: TGTGCCAGCAGTTCTCACAGGGATTCACCCCTCCACTTT; CDR3aa: CASSSHRDSPLHF; j_gene: TRBJ1-6; v_gene: TRBV12-3/TRBV12-4; abundance: .; d_gene: .
CDR3nt: TGTGCCAGCAGCTCCCTCACAGGGTCAGGAGATGAAAAACTGTTTTTT; CDR3aa: CASSSLTGSGDEKLFF; j_gene: TRBJ1-4; v_gene: TRBV7-6; abundance: few; d_gene: .
CDR3nt: TGTGCCAGTAGTATTGGGCACTCCTACGAGCAGTACTTC; CDR3aa: CASSIGHSYEQYF; j_gene: TRBJ2-7; v_gene: TRBV2; abundance: few; d_gene: .
CDR3nt: TGCGCCAGCAAGGACCTAGCGGGAGGGGCTGGGGCCAACGTCCTGACTTTC; CDR3aa: CASKDLAGGAGANVLTF; j_gene: TRBJ2-6; v_gene: TRBV5-1; abundance: .; d_gene: TRBD2
CDR3nt: TGTGCCAGCAGCCTCGGCCCCCTTCGCCCCCGCGGGACTAGCGGGACTAGGAATGAGCAGTTCTTC; CDR3aa: CASSLGPLRPRGTSGTRNEQFF; j_gene: TRBJ2-1; v_gene: TRBV6-2/TRBV6-3; abundance: .; d_gene: TRBD2
CDR3nt: TGTGCCAGCAGTGAGCTAGCGGGAGGGCCGGAGAATGAGCAGTTCTTC; CDR3aa: CASSELAGGPENEQFF; j_gene: TRBJ2-1; v_gene: TRBV6-1; abundance: .; d_gene: TRBD2
CDR3nt: TGCGCCAGCAGCTTGGTGCCGGACGATGGCTACACCTTC; CDR3aa: CASSLVPDDGYTF; j_gene: TRBJ1-2; v_gene: TRBV5-1; abundance: .; d_gene: .
CDR3nt: TGTGCCAGTGGACTAGCGGAATACAATGAGCAGTTCTTC; CDR3aa: CASGLAEYNEQFF; j_gene: TRBJ2-1; v_gene: TRBV2; abundance: few; d_gene: TRBD2
CDR3nt: TGTGCCAGCAGCTCGGACTTTCATGAGCAGTTCTTC; CDR3aa: CASSSDFHEQFF; j_gene: TRBJ2-1; v_gene: TRBV7-2; abundance: few; d_gene: .
CDR3nt: TGCAGTGCTAGTTCGTGGGAGGGCCTTATTAATACGCAGTTCTTC; CDR3aa: CSASSWEGLINTQFF; j_gene: TRBJ2-1; v_gene: TRBV20-1; abundance: .; d_gene: TRBD2
CDR3nt: TGTGCCAGCCCCAACCAGATGGCGGGAGGGACCACAGATACGCAGTATTTT; CDR3aa: CASPNQMAGGTTDTQYF; j_gene: TRBJ2-3; v_gene: TRBV2; abundance: few; d_gene: TRBD2
CDR3nt: TGCAGTGCTAGAGACGACAGGGGAAACTATGGCTACACCTTC; CDR3aa: CSARDDRGNYGYTF; j_gene: TRBJ1-2; v_gene: TRBV20-1; abundance: .; d_gene: TRBD1
CDR3nt: TGTGCCAGCAGCCCCGTCTCCTTCTACAATGAGCAGTACTTC; CDR3aa: CASSPVSFYNEQYF; j_gene: TRBJ2-7; v_gene: TRBV14; abundance: .; d_gene: .
CDR3nt: TGTGCCTGGAGTCGGTCCAGGAGCTCCTATAATTCACCCCTCCACTTT; CDR3aa: CAWSRSRSSYNSPLHF; j_gene: TRBJ1-6; v_gene: TRBV30; abundance: .; d_gene: .
CDR3nt: TGTGCCAGTACCCCGGGACCGGGGTCGAACACCGGGGAGCTGTTTTTT; CDR3aa: CASTPGPGSNTGELFF; j_gene: TRBJ2-2; v_gene: TRBV19; abundance: .; d_gene: .
CDR3nt: TGCGCCAGCAGCCAAGATGGGACGGGGGGGACCTCAGATACGCAGTATTTT; CDR3aa: CASSQDGTGGTSDTQYF; j_gene: TRBJ2-3; v_gene: TRBV4-1; abundance: .; d_gene: TRBD2
CDR3nt: TGTGCCAGCAGCTCGGGACTAGCGGGAACTGTACAAGAGACCCAGTACTTC; CDR3aa: CASSSGLAGTVQETQYF; j_gene: TRBJ2-5; v_gene: TRBV7-2; abundance: .; d_gene: TRBD2